This T cell receptor beta chain was captured in a study of cytomegalovirus exposure and HLA in healthy donors. Looked up from germline, CDR1 is SGHNT and CDR2 is YYREEE (reference sequence). The CDR3 is made up of 16 amino acids. V shed 1 base, J shed 2 bases, and the junction held 6 bases outside the gene matches. The protocol was immunoSEQ multiplex PCR, while the TCRdb copy is restricted to in-frame clones and leaves out a portion. The repertoire has roughly 250,000 clones, about 90% of them found once; the top ten carry less than 0.4%. This rearrangement joins TRBV5-4 to TRBJ2-5; TRBD2 aligns across 9 bases. Sequencing was performed on PBMCs. The source is a young woman in good health and CMV-seronegative. CDR3 in amino acids: CASSLRISGGQETQYF. The CDR3 coding sequence is TGTGCCAGCAGCTTGCGTATTAGCGGGGGACAAGAGACCCAGTACTTC.